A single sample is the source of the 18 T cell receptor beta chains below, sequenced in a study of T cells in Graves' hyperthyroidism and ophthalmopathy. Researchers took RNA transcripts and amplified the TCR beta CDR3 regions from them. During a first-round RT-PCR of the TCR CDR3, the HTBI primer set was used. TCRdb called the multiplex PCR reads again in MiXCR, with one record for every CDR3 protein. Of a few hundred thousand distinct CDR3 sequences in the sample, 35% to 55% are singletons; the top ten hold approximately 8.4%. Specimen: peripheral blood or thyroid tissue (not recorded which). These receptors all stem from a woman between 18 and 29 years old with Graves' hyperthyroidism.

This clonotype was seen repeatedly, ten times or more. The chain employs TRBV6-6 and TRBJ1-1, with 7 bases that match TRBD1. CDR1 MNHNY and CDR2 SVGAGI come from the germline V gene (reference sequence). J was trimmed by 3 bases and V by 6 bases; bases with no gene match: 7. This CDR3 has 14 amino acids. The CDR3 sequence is CASRYRGGDTEAFF. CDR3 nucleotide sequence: TGTGCCAGCAGATACAGGGGTGGGGACACTGAAGCTTTCTTT.

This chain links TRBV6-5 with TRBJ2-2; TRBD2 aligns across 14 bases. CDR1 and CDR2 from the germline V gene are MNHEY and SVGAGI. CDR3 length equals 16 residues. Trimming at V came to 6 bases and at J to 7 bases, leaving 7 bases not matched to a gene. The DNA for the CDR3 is TGTGCCAGCAGAAGACTAGCGGGAGGGCCGGACGGGGAGCTGTTTTTT. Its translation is CASRRLAGGPDGELFF.

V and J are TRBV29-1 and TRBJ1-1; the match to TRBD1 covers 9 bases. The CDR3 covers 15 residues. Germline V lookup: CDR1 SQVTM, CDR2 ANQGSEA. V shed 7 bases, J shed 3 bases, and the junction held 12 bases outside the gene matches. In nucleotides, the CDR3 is TGCAGCGCTAGACAGGGGGGGCAGCCCCACACTGAAGCTTTCTTT. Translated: CSARQGGQPHTEAFF.

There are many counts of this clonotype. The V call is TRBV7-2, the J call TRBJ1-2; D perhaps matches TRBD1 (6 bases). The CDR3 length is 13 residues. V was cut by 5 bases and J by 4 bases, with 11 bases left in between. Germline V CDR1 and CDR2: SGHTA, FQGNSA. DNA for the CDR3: TGTGCCAGCAGCCGGACAGAAGTCTATGGCTACACCTTC. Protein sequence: CASSRTEVYGYTF. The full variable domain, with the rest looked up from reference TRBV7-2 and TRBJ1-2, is GAGVSQSPSNKVTEKGKDVELRCDPISGHTALYWYRQSLGQGLEFLIYFQGNSAPDKSGLPSDRFSAERTGGSVSTLTIQRTQQEDSAVYLCASSRTEVYGYTFGSGTRLTVV.

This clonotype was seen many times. Written as DNA, the CDR3 is TGTGCCAGCAGCCCGACAGGGGGGTGGACTGAAGCTTTCTTT. Residues: CASSPTGGWTEAFF. The chain uses TRBV7-3 and TRBJ1-1; 9 nucleotides match TRBD1. V trimming: 5 bases; J trimming: 5 bases; junction bases outside the gene matches: 6. The germline CDR1 and CDR2 sequences are SGHTA and FQGTGA. CDR3 length: 14 residues. Based on the CDR3 plus reference TRBV7-3 and TRBJ1-1, the full variable domain is GAGVSQTPSNKVTEKGKYVELRCDPISGHTALYWYRQSLGQGPEFLIYFQGTGAADDSGLPNDRFFAVRPEGSVSTLKIQRTERGDSAVYLCASSPTGGWTEAFFGQGTRLTVV.

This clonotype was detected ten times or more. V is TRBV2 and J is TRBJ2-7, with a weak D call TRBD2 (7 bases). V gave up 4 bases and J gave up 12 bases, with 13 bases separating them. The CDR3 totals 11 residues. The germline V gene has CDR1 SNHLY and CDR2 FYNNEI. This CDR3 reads CASSGGGGSYF. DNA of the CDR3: TGTGCCAGCAGTGGAGGGGGGGGTTCGTACTTC.

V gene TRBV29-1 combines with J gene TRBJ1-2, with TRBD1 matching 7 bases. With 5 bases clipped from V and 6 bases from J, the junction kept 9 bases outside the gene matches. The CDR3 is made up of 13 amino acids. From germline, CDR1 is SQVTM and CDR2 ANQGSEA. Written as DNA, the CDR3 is TGCAGCGTTAGGGCAGGGGGGAGCCATGGCTACACCTTC. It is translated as CSVRAGGSHGYTF.

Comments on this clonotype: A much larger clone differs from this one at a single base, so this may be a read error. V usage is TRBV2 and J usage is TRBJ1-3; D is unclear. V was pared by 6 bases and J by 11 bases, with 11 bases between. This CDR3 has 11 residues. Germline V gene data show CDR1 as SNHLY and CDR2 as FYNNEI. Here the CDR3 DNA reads TGTGCCAGCAGGCGTGAAGACGCCATATATTTT. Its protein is CASRREDAIYF.

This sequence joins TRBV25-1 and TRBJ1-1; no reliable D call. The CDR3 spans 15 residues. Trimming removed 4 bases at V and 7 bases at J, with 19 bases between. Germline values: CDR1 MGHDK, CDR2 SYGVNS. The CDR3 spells CASSARDTVTSEAFF. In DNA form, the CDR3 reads TGTGCCAGCAGTGCTAGAGATACGGTAACGAGTGAAGCTTTCTTT. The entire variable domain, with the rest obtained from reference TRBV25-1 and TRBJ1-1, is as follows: EADIYQTPRYLVIGTGKKITLECSQTMGHDKMYWYQQDPGMELHLIHYSYGVNSTEKGDLSSESTVSRIRTEHFPLTLESARPSHTSQYLCASSARDTVTSEAFFGQGTRLTVV.

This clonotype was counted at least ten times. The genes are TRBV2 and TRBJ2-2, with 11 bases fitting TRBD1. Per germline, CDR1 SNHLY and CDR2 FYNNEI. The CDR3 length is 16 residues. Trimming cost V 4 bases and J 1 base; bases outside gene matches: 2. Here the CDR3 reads CASSGTGGLNTGELFF. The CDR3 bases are TGTGCCAGCAGTGGGACAGGGGGCCTGAACACCGGGGAGCTGTTTTTT.

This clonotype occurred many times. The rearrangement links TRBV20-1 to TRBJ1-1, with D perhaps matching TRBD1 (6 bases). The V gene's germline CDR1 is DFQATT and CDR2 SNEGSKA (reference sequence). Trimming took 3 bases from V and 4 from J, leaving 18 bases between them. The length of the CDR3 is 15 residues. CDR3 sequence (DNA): TGCAGTGCTAGCAATGGTTGGGGGCACGGCACTGAAGCTTTCTTT. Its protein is CSASNGWGHGTEAFF.

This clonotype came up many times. CDR3 sequence reads: CATSGQQETQYF. Here the CDR3 DNA reads TGTGCCACCAGTGGACAGCAAGAGACCCAGTACTTC. The genes are TRBV24-1 and TRBJ2-5, with a possible D match to TRBD1 (5 bases). V shed 5 bases and J shed 2 bases, with 5 bases lying between them. CDR3 length: 12 residues. The V gene's germline CDR1 is KGHDR and CDR2 SFDVKD.

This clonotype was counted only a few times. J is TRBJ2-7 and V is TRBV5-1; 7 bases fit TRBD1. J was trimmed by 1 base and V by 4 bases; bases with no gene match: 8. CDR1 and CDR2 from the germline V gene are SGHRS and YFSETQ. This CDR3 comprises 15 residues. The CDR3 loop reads CASSQGQRISYEQYF. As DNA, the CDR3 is TGCGCCAGCAGCCAGGGACAGAGAATTTCCTACGAGCAGTACTTC. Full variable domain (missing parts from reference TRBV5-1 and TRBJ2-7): KAGVTQTPRYLIKTRGQQVTLSCSPISGHRSVSWYQQTPGQGLQFLFEYFSETQRNKGNFPGRFSGRQFSNSRSEMNVSTLELGDSALYLCASSQGQRISYEQYFGPGTRLTVT.

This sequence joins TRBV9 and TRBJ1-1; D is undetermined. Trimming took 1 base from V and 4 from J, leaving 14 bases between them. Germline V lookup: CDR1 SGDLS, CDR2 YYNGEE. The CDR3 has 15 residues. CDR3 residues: CASSVRTEGPTEAFF. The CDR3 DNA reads TGTGCCAGCAGCGTACGTACCGAGGGTCCCACTGAAGCTTTCTTT.

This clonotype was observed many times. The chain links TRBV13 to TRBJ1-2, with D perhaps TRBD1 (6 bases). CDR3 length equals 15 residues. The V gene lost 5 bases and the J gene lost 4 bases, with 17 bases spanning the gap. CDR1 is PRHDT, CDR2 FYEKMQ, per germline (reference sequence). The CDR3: CASSPGLGAAYGYTF. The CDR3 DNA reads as TGTGCCAGCAGCCCCGGATTGGGGGCAGCCTATGGCTACACCTTC.

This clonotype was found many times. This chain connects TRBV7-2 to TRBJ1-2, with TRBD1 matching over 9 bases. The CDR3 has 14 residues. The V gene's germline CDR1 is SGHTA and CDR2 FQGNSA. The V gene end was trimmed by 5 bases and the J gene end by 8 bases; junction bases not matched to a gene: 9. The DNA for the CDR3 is TGTGCCAGCAGCCCTATGACAGGGGGAGGGGGCTACACCTTC. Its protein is CASSPMTGGGGYTF.

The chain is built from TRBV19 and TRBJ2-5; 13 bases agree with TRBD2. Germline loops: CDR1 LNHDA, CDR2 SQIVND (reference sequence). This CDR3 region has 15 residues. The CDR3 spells CVRLRTSGSVETQYF. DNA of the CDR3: TGTGTCCGCCTCAGGACTAGCGGGAGTGTGGAGACCCAGTACTTC.

The chain's CDR3 is CAIRIGGRAYEQYF. The CDR3 DNA sequence: TGTGCCATCAGAATCGGGGGGCGCGCCTACGAGCAGTACTTC. The chain uses TRBV10-3 and TRBJ2-7; TRBD2 is a possible D gene (7 bases). The CDR3 extends over 14 amino acids. Germline-derived CDR1 and CDR2 are ENHRY and SYGVKD. V lost 6 bases to trimming and J lost 2 bases, with 14 bases between them.